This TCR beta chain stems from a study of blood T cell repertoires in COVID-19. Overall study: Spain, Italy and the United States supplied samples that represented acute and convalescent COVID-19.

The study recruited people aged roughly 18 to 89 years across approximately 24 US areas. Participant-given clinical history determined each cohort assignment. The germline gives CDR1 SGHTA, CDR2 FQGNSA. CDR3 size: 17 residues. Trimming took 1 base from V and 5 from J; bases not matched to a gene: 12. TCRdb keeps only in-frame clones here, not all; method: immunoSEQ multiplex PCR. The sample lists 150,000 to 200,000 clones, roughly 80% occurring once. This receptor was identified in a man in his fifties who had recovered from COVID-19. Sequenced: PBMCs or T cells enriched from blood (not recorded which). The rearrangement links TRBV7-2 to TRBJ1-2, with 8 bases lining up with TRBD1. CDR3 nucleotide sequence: TGTGCCAGCAGCTTAGGAGGGGCCCCCACAGGGGGGTATGGCTACACCTTC. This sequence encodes CASSLGGAPTGGYGYTF. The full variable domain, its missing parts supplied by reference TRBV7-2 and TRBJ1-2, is GAGVSQSPSNKVTEKGKDVELRCDPISGHTALYWYRQSLGQGLEFLIYFQGNSAPDKSGLPSDRFSAERTGGSVSTLTIQRTQQEDSAVYLCASSLGGAPTGGYGYTFGSGTRLTVV.